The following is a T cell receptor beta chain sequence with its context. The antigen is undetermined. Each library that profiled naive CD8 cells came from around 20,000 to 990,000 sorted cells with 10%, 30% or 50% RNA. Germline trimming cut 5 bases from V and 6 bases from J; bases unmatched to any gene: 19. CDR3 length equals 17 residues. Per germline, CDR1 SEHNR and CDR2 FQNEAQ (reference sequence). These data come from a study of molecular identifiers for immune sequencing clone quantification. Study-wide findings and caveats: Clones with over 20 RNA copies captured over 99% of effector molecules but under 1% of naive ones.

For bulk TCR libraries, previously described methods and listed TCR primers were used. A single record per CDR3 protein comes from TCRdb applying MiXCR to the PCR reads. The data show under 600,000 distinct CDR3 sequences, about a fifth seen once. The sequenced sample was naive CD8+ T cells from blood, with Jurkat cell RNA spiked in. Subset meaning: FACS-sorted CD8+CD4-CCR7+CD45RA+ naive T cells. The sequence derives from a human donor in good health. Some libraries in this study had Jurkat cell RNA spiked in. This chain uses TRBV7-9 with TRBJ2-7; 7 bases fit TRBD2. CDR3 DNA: TGTGCCAGCAGCCCGGGCCTTTCCAAGCGGGGCGGCGGCGAGCAGTACTTC. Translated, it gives CASSPGLSKRGGGEQYF.